The 16 T cell receptor beta chains in this list originate from one sample, sequenced in a study of siplizumab effects on memory and regulatory T cells. Data came from immunoSEQ multiplex PCR; TCRdb stores just in-frame clones and leaves some out. The profile shows some 100,000 clones, around 95% of them singletons. The sequenced sample was Tregs sorted from blood. Receptors were obtained from a human donor in good health.

The rearrangement links TRBV7-3 to TRBJ2-4, with D tentatively TRBD1 (6 bases). CDR1 and CDR2 from the germline V gene are SGHTA and FQGTGA. The ends were cut back, 1 base at V and 3 bases at J, with 13 bases in the middle. This CDR3 is built from 16 residues. This chain's CDR3 is CASSLMSAGVKNIQYF. The CDR3 DNA reads as TGTGCCAGCAGCTTAATGTCGGCAGGGGTCAAAAACATTCAGTACTTC.

The chain employs TRBV9 and TRBJ2-3, with D perhaps TRBD2 (6 bases). CDR1 is SGDLS and CDR2 is YYNGEE in the germline V gene. Trimming left V 4 bases short and J 4 bases short, with 10 bases between. The CDR3 totals 13 residues. The CDR3 nucleotides are TGTGCCAGCAGCTTTGGAGGGGCAGATACGCAGTATTTT. Its translation: CASSFGGADTQYF.

This clone was detected only once. CDR3 amino acids: CASSLTFARQGSGEQFF. The CDR3 bases are TGTGCCAGCAGCTTAACGTTCGCGAGACAGGGGTCGGGTGAGCAGTTCTTC. The chain employs TRBV7-3 and TRBJ2-1; 8 bases agree with TRBD1. CDR3 size: 17 residues. Germline CDR1 SGHTA, CDR2 FQGTGA. V lost 0 bases, J lost 9 bases, and 13 bases stayed unmatched.

The chain has TRBV5-4 and TRBJ2-2; 7 positions match TRBD1. The CDR3 spans 18 residues. V lost 5 bases, J lost 7 bases, and 20 bases stayed unmatched. Germline lookup yields CDR1 SGHNT and CDR2 YYREEE (reference sequence). CDR3 protein: CASRVPGQLDGRVGELFF. DNA of the CDR3: TGTGCCAGCAGAGTCCCGGGACAGCTAGACGGCAGGGTCGGGGAGCTGTTTTTT.

V is TRBV5-4 and J is TRBJ2-2, with TRBD2 matching over 8 bases. V shed 2 bases, J shed 4 bases, and the junction held 4 bases outside the gene matches. In germline, CDR1 is SGHNT, CDR2 YYREEE (reference sequence). This CDR3 contains 15 residues. Written as DNA, the CDR3 is TGTGCCAGCAGCTTCAAAGCGGGAGTCACCGGGGAGCTGTTTTTT. This encodes CASSFKAGVTGELFF.

The genes are TRBV19 and TRBJ2-7; a weak D match, TRBD2 (5 bases). Germline V gene lookup returns CDR1 LNHDA and CDR2 SQIVND (reference sequence). V lost 3 bases and J lost 4, with 16 bases in between. The length of the CDR3 is 15 residues. The chain's CDR3 is CASSISPGRGYEQYF. CDR3 DNA sequence: TGTGCCAGTAGTATTTCCCCTGGACGGGGTTACGAGCAGTACTTC.

The gene calls are TRBV5-1 and TRBJ1-2; D gene ambiguous. Germline V CDR1 and CDR2: SGHRS, YFSETQ. The V end lost 7 bases, the J end lost 2 bases, and 9 bases lay between the germline ends. This CDR3 has 12 residues. CDR3: CASAGSNYGYTF. In nucleotides, the CDR3 is TGCGCCAGCGCCGGATCCAACTATGGCTACACCTTC.

The sample holds a few counts of this clone. The chain employs TRBV30 and TRBJ1-1; no definite D call. CDR1 is GTSNPN and CDR2 is SVGIG in the germline V gene (reference sequence). Trimming took 2 bases from V and 4 from J, leaving 11 bases between them. The CDR3 covers 13 residues. The CDR3 loop is CAWSRPPLTEAFF. For the CDR3, the DNA is TGTGCCTGGAGTCGACCCCCTCTCACTGAAGCTTTCTTT.

V and J are TRBV10-3 and TRBJ2-3; TRBD1 matches at 9 bases. CDR3 length: 17 residues. Germline trimming cut 6 bases from V and 2 bases from J; bases unmatched to any gene: 12. Germline lookup yields CDR1 ENHRY and CDR2 SYGVKD. CDR3: CAISPRTTGGVTDTQYF. The CDR3 DNA reads TGTGCCATCAGCCCCCGGACGACAGGGGGAGTCACAGATACGCAGTATTTT.

The chain combines TRBV6-1 with TRBJ2-5, with 7 bases that match TRBD2. The length of the CDR3 is 15 residues. The germline V gene encodes CDR1 MNHNS and CDR2 SASEGT. The V gene end was trimmed by 8 bases and the J gene end by 5 bases; junction bases not matched to a gene: 14. CDR3 in DNA: TGTGCCAGCCCCGTTGGGGGAGGGCCAGGGGAGACCCAGTACTTC. Its protein product is CASPVGGGPGETQYF.

The chain joins TRBV6-1 to TRBJ2-6, with a tentative D call TRBD2 (6 bases). The CDR3 is 15 amino acids. V lost 8 bases and J 1 base, leaving 12 bases between the germline ends. The V gene's germline CDR1 is MNHNS and CDR2 SASEGT. This CDR3 is CASRWDFSGANVLTF. Written as DNA, the CDR3 is TGTGCCAGCCGATGGGACTTTTCTGGGGCCAACGTCCTGACTTTC.

The CDR3 region has the DNA TGTGCCAGCAGTGAAGTGGCAGGGTCGAGCGAGCAGTACTTC. Amino acid sequence: CASSEVAGSSEQYF. The chain has TRBV2 and TRBJ2-7; a possible D gene is TRBD1 (5 bases). V lost 1 base to trimming and J lost 6 bases, with 13 bases between them. Per germline, CDR1 SNHLY and CDR2 FYNNEI. This CDR3 is built from 14 residues. Full variable domain (outside the CDR3, taken from reference TRBV2 and TRBJ2-7): EPEVTQTPSHQVTQMGQEVILRCVPISNHLYFYWYRQILGQKVEFLVSFYNNEISEKSEIFDDQFSVERPDGSNFTLKIRSTKLEDSAMYFCASSEVAGSSEQYFGPGTRLTVT.

The rearrangement joins TRBV5-1 to TRBJ1-4; D not resolved. The germline V gene encodes CDR1 SGHRS and CDR2 YFSETQ. CDR3 size: 14 residues. V was pared by 4 bases and J by 0 bases, with 7 bases between. The CDR3 sequence: CASSSLATNEKLFF. CDR3 nucleotides: TGCGCCAGCAGCAGCCTGGCAACTAATGAAAAACTGTTTTTT.

CDR3 DNA: TGTGCCAGCCAGAGACAGCCGAACACTGAAGCTTTCTTT. It encodes CASQRQPNTEAFF. The chain employs TRBV6-6 and TRBJ1-1; possibly TRBD1 for D (5 bases). V dropped 8 bases and J dropped 1 base, with 11 bases sitting between them. The CDR3 length is 13 residues. Per germline, CDR1 MNHNY and CDR2 SVGAGI (reference sequence).

V usage is TRBV9 and J usage is TRBJ1-5; D uncertain. V was clipped by 3 bases and J by 3 bases, with 13 bases between them. Per the germline V gene, CDR1 is SGDLS and CDR2 is YYNGEE. This CDR3 region has 15 residues. DNA for the CDR3: TGTGCCAGCAGCGCGAACGCCGTCCCCAATCAGCCCCAGCATTTT. Translating gives CASSANAVPNQPQHF.

The CDR3 sequence is CSVERLYGYTF. The CDR3 nucleotides are TGCAGCGTTGAACGGTTATATGGCTACACCTTC. The J gene is TRBJ1-2, the V gene TRBV29-1; D call uncertain. This CDR3 contains 11 residues. Germline assignment: CDR1 SQVTM and CDR2 ANQGSEA. Trimming cost V 2 bases and J 5 bases, with 6 bases left between them.